These 21 T cell receptor beta chains were sequenced from one sample in a study of blood T cell repertoires in COVID-19. Using immunoSEQ multiplex PCR, the repertoire was profiled, and TCRdb retains in-frame clones only, with some absent. The table shows 250,000 to 300,000 clones, with about 86% occurring only once. The material sequenced was PBMCs or T cells enriched from blood (not recorded which). The receptors stem from a man younger than 40 with acute COVID-19.

The V call is TRBV11-2, the J call TRBJ1-2; D not certain. CDR3 length: 14 amino acids. The V end was cut by 4 bases, the J end by 1 base, with 10 bases between. CDR1 and CDR2 from the germline V gene are SGHAT and FQNNGV. CDR3 coding DNA: TGTGCCAGCAGCTCCCCCGAGGGTAACTATGGCTACACCTTC. Translated: CASSSPEGNYGYTF.

The chain combines TRBV7-2 with TRBJ1-2; D uncertain. The V gene's germline CDR1 is SGHTA and CDR2 FQGNSA. V lost 4 bases to trimming and J lost 4 bases, with 16 bases between them. This CDR3 is 15 amino acids long. CDR3 nucleotide sequence: TGTGCCAGCAGCTCCAATCGCCCGTCCAGCTATGGCTACACCTTC. Protein: CASSSNRPSSYGYTF.

To note about this clone: The junction does not match germline at one end; this may be a read error. This rearrangement joins TRBV7-8 to TRBJ1-2; D not resolved. The CDR3 consists of 12 residues. CDR1 and CDR2 from the germline V gene are SGHVS and FQNEAQ. CDR3 amino acids: CATSEAFNDYTF. CDR3 sequence (DNA): TGTGCCACCAGCGAGGCATTCAATGACTACACCTTC.

A few counts support this clone. At one boundary the junction diverges from the germline segment, which might be a read error. V is TRBV7-7 and J is TRBJ2-5, with 15 positions matching TRBD2. This CDR3 comprises 17 residues. Germline CDR1 SSHAT, CDR2 FNYEAQ (reference sequence). CDR3 in amino acids: CASSFRTSGRAGETQYF. CDR3 coding DNA: TGTGCTAGCAGCTTTCGGACTAGCGGGAGGGCCGGAGAGACCCAGTACTTC.

The genes are TRBV30 and TRBJ2-5; possibly TRBD1 for D (6 bases). Trimming cost V 5 bases and J 1 base, with 11 bases left between them. CDR1 is GTSNPN, CDR2 SVGIG, per germline (reference sequence). The CDR3 sequence is 13 residues long. DNA of the CDR3: TGTGCCTGGGAGGGGGTCAGCCAAGAGACCCAGTACTTC. It yields the protein CAWEGVSQETQYF.

This clone has only a few counts. The chain couples TRBV18 to TRBJ2-2, with 12 bases that match TRBD2. The CDR3 is 14 residues long. The V gene's germline CDR1 is KGHSH and CDR2 LQKENI. CDR3 DNA sequence: TGTGCGTCTCGGACTAGCGGGATTTCGGGGGAGCTGTTTTTT. As protein: CASRTSGISGELFF.

The chain joins TRBV5-4 to TRBJ2-1; TRBD2 aligns across 8 bases. The germline gives CDR1 SGHNT, CDR2 YYREEE (reference sequence). With 3 bases clipped from V and 5 bases from J, the junction kept 4 bases outside the gene matches. CDR3 length: 14 amino acids. This chain's CDR3 is CASSSRSGNNEQFF. The CDR3, as DNA: TGTGCCAGCAGCTCTCGTAGCGGGAACAATGAGCAGTTCTTC.

The J gene is TRBJ2-2, the V gene TRBV12-3 or TRBV12-4; perhaps TRBD1 as D (6 bases). Trimming stripped 8 bases from V and 7 bases from J, with 14 bases between. CDR3 length equals 13 residues. In DNA, the CDR3 is TGTGCCAGCCCTCACTTCAGGGGCGGGGAGCTGTTTTTT. The encoded protein is CASPHFRGGELFF.

The chain has TRBV6-6 and TRBJ2-5; TRBD1 matches at 7 bases. Germline V gene data show CDR1 as MNHNY and CDR2 as SVGAGI (reference sequence). The CDR3 contains 16 residues. Unmatched junction bases numbered 8, after V lost 2 bases and J lost 2 bases. DNA for the CDR3: TGTGCCAGCAGTTACACCTTCCGACAGGGACAAGAGACCCAGTACTTC. This translates into CASSYTFRQGQETQYF.

CDR3 in amino acids: CASSWLHSGYEQYV. CDR3 sequence (DNA): TGTGCCAGCAGCTGGCTTCATAGCGGCTACGAGCAGTACGTC. The V gene is TRBV21-1, the J gene TRBJ2-7; the table's D call, TRBD2, has no DNA check behind it. TRBV21-1 is marked as a pseudogene. The CDR3 has 14 residues.

The gene calls are TRBV21-1 and TRBJ1-1; TRBD1, the table's D call, was not compared with the DNA. TRBV21-1 is deemed a pseudogene. The CDR3 has 16 residues. In nucleotides, the CDR3 is TGTGCCAGCAGCGCAACAGGGCCGACACCGAACACTGAAGCTTTCTTT. Residues: CASSATGPTPNTEAFF.

The CDR3 loop reads CASCSNYGYTF. Here the CDR3 DNA reads TGTGCCTCGTGTAGTAACTATGGCTACACCTTC. The J gene is TRBJ1-2, the V gene TRBV28, with D unresolved. This CDR3 region has 11 residues. Trimming shortened V by 11 bases and J by 1 base, and 8 bases separated the two germline ends. CDR1 and CDR2 from the germline V gene are MDHEN and SYDVKM.

This chain uses TRBV9 with TRBJ2-2; weak D call: TRBD1 (6 bases). Germline loops: CDR1 SGDLS, CDR2 YYNGEE. Trimming removed 4 bases from V and 0 bases from J, with 10 bases in between. The CDR3 has 15 amino acids. The CDR3 region has the DNA TGTGCCAGCAGCCCAGGGGCGGCGAACACCGGGGAGCTGTTTTTT. It encodes CASSPGAANTGELFF. The whole variable domain, filled in from reference TRBV9 and TRBJ2-2, reads DSGVTQTPKHLITATGQRVTLRCSPRSGDLSVYWYQQSLDQGLQFLIQYYNGEERAKGNILERFSAQQFPDLHSELNLSSLELGDSALYFCASSPGAANTGELFFGEGSRLTVL.

This clone was found once. The chain has TRBV4-1 and TRBJ2-5; D is possibly TRBD1 (5 bases). The CDR3 has 12 residues. Looked up from germline, CDR1 is MGHRA and CDR2 is YSYEKL. V was trimmed by 7 bases and J by 5 bases, leaving 11 bases between them. The CDR3 sequence is CASKGLGETQYF. The CDR3 DNA reads TGCGCCAGCAAGGGGCTGGGGGAGACCCAGTACTTC.

The chain is built from TRBV5-6 and TRBJ1-2; 9 nucleotides agree with TRBD1. Germline assignment: CDR1 SGHDT and CDR2 YYEEEE. V lost 4 bases to trimming and J lost 4 bases; unmatched junction nucleotides: 2. This CDR3 has 13 amino acids. The CDR3: CASSQGQGYGYTF. The DNA for the CDR3 is TGTGCCAGCAGCCAGGGACAGGGCTATGGCTACACCTTC.

J is TRBJ1-5 and V is TRBV19; the D gene is possibly TRBD1 (5 bases). The CDR3 totals 15 residues. Between the trimmed V and J ends, which lost 4 bases and 3 bases, there was a span of 13 bases. Germline V gene lookup returns CDR1 LNHDA and CDR2 SQIVND (reference sequence). In nucleotides, the CDR3 is TGTGCCAGTAGTAGGGGGGACGGCAACAATCAGCCCCAGCATTTT. Translating it yields CASSRGDGNNQPQHF.

The V gene is TRBV5-6, the J gene TRBJ1-1; 12 bases line up with TRBD1. The germline V gene encodes CDR1 SGHDT and CDR2 YYEEEE. V was clipped by 4 bases and J by 0 bases; unmatched bases: 10. This CDR3 has 18 amino acids. CDR3 sequence (DNA): TGTGCCAGCAGCGCCAACGTGGGGACAGGGGGCATGAACACTGAAGCTTTCTTT. This translates into CASSANVGTGGMNTEAFF.

The CDR3 loop reads CASSLGVRGLAGIGEQFF. For the CDR3, the DNA is TGTGCCAGCAGCTTAGGGGTTCGGGGACTAGCGGGAATTGGGGAGCAGTTCTTC. The chain employs TRBV7-9 and TRBJ2-1, with 13 positions matching TRBD2. Losses at the gene ends were 1 base for V and 10 bases for J; bases not matched to a gene: 13. Germline lookup yields CDR1 SEHNR and CDR2 FQNEAQ (reference sequence). CDR3 length equals 18 residues.

The chain carries TRBV5-6 and TRBJ2-7, with D maybe TRBD1 (6 bases). CDR3 size: 17 residues. CDR1 SGHDT and CDR2 YYEEEE come from the germline V gene. Trimming shortened V by 2 bases and J by 4 bases, and 22 bases separated the two germline ends. The CDR3 loop is CASSFLTNRDNYYEQYV. In DNA, the CDR3 is TGTGCCAGCAGCTTCCTGACCAACAGGGATAATTATTACGAGCAGTACGTC.

The chain joins TRBV4-3 to TRBJ2-2, with 8 bases fitting TRBD1. The CDR3 is 15 residues long. The junction had 3 bases not matched to a gene; V was cut back by 2 bases and J by 4 bases. Germline V gives CDR1 LGHNA, CDR2 YSLEER. The CDR3 DNA reads TGCGCCAGCAGCCAATCCCAGGGGGCCACCGGGGAGCTGTTTTTT. It specifies CASSQSQGATGELFF.

This chain connects TRBV10-3 to TRBJ2-1; 8 bases align to TRBD2. This CDR3 is built from 15 residues. Per germline, CDR1 ENHRY and CDR2 SYGVKD. After removal of 0 bases from V and 6 bases from J, the junction contained 4 bases not matched to a gene. The CDR3 nucleotides read TGTGCCATCAGTGAGTCGGCGGGAGGAAGCAATGAGCAGTTCTTC. As protein: CAISESAGGSNEQFF.